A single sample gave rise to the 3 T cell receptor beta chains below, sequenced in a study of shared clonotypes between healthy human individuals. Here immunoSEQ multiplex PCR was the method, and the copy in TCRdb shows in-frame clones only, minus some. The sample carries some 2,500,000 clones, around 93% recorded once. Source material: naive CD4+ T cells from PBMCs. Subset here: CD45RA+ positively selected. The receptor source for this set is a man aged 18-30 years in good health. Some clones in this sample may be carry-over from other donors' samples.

The CDR3 DNA sequence: TGTGCCAGCAGCCCACAGGACGCAGGGGGTAGCGAGCAGTACTTC. Translation: CASSPQDAGGSEQYF. V is TRBV7-9 and J is TRBJ2-7; 7 bases match TRBD1. The germline CDR1 and CDR2 sequences are SEHNR and FQNEAQ (reference sequence). V lost 5 bases to trimming and J lost 6 bases; unmatched junction nucleotides: 13. The CDR3 has 15 residues.

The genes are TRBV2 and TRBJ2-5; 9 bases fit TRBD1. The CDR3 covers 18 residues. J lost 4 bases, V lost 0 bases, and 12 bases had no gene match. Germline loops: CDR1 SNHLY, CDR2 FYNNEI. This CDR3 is CASSEALLGTGIVETQYF. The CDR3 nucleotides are TGTGCCAGCAGTGAAGCTCTACTCGGGACAGGGATAGTAGAGACCCAGTACTTC. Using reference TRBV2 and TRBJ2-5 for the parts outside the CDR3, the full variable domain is EPEVTQTPSHQVTQMGQEVILRCVPISNHLYFYWYRQILGQKVEFLVSFYNNEISEKSEIFDDQFSVERPDGSNFTLKIRSTKLEDSAMYFCASSEALLGTGIVETQYFGPGTRLLVL.

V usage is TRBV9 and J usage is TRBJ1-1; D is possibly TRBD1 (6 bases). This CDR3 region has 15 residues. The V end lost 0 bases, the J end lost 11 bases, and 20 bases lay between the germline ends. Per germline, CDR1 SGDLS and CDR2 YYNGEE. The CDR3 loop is CASSVAGAHPSVAFF. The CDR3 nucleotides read TGTGCCAGCAGCGTAGCAGGGGCGCACCCCAGCGTGGCTTTCTTT.